What follows are 30 T cell receptor beta chains derived from one specimen sequenced in a study of siplizumab effects on memory and regulatory T cells. Assay: immunoSEQ multiplex PCR; the TCRdb copy retains only in-frame clones and omits some. The sample shows over 100,000 clones, approximately 90% of them seen only once. Material for sequencing was CD4+ T cells sorted from blood. The receptors here all came from a human donor in good health.

The chain has TRBV4-1 and TRBJ2-2; D possibly corresponds to TRBD1 (5 bases). In germline, CDR1 is MGHRA, CDR2 YSYEKL. Trimming shortened V by 6 bases and J by 5 bases, and 10 bases separated the two germline ends. The CDR3 consists of 13 residues. CDR3 coding DNA: TGCGCCAGCAGGCCTTACAGGACCGGGGAGCTGTTTTTT. Residues: CASRPYRTGELFF.

This chain joins TRBV28 and TRBJ2-7; D is uncertain. This CDR3 is built from 14 residues. Trimming took off 6 bases at V and 12 bases at J, with 24 bases between the two ends. The germline V gene encodes CDR1 MDHEN and CDR2 SYDVKM. Here the CDR3 DNA reads TGTGCCAGCAGCCCATCCTACATCTGGGCCACTTGGTACTTC. This encodes CASSPSYIWATWYF.

The chain carries TRBV30 and TRBJ1-5, with D perhaps TRBD1 (6 bases). Germline V lookup: CDR1 GTSNPN, CDR2 SVGIG (reference sequence). The CDR3 sequence is 15 residues long. Trimming stripped 0 bases from V and 6 bases from J, with 15 bases between. CDR3 in DNA: TGTGCCTGGAGTGTGGCCTTGACAGGTAGTCAGCCCCAGCATTTT. Protein sequence: CAWSVALTGSQPQHF.

The V and J genes are TRBV19 and TRBJ1-5; D is uncertain. CDR1 LNHDA and CDR2 SQIVND come from the germline V gene (reference sequence). The CDR3 length is 15 residues. V lost 2 bases and J 2 bases, leaving 10 bases between the germline ends. The CDR3: CASSIWPTGNQPQHF. CDR3 DNA sequence: TGTGCCAGTAGTATATGGCCCACGGGCAATCAGCCCCAGCATTTT. Complete variable domain (other parts from reference TRBV19 and TRBJ1-5): DGGITQSPKYLFRKEGQNVTLSCEQNLNHDAMYWYRQDPGQGLRLIYYSQIVNDFQKGDIAEGYSVSREKKESFPLTVTSAQKNPTAFYLCASSIWPTGNQPQHFGDGTRLSIL.

V and J are TRBV7-9 and TRBJ1-1, with a tentative D call TRBD1 (5 bases). Germline CDR1 and CDR2: SEHNR and FQNEAQ (reference sequence). CDR3 length equals 13 residues. V lost 4 bases to trimming and J lost 3 bases, with 9 bases between them. CDR3: CASSWPGHTEAFF. The CDR3 DNA reads TGTGCCAGCAGCTGGCCGGGGCACACTGAAGCTTTCTTT. Full variable domain (remainder filled in from reference TRBV7-9 and TRBJ1-1): DTGVSQNPRHKITKRGQNVTFRCDPISEHNRLYWYRQTLGQGPEFLTYFQNEAQLEKSRLLSDRFSAERPKGSFSTLEIQRTEQGDSAMYLCASSWPGHTEAFFGQGTRLTVV.

The chain couples TRBV4-1 to TRBJ2-5, with D hard to call. Germline CDR1 MGHRA, CDR2 YSYEKL. The CDR3 sequence is 14 residues long. Trimming shortened V by 1 base and J by 3 bases, and 9 bases separated the two germline ends. CDR3 DNA sequence: TGCGCCAGCAGCCAAGGGCCCTGGGAAGAGACCCAGTACTTC. Translation: CASSQGPWEETQYF.

The chain recombines TRBV7-8 with TRBJ2-7; the D is unclear. The germline V gene has CDR1 SGHVS and CDR2 FQNEAQ. CDR3 length: 13 amino acids. Deletions cut 3 bases from V and 2 bases from J, with 8 bases between. The CDR3 sequence: CASSFRGTYEQYF. CDR3 sequence (DNA): TGTGCCAGCAGCTTTCGCGGAACCTACGAGCAGTACTTC.

This chain uses TRBV18 with TRBJ2-7; 9 nucleotides line up with TRBD1. V shed 3 bases, J shed 5 bases, and the junction held 2 bases outside the gene matches. The germline V gene encodes CDR1 KGHSH and CDR2 LQKENI. CDR3 length equals 13 residues. The DNA of the CDR3 is TGTGCCAGCTCACCGGGACAGGGCCACGAGCAGTACTTC. It codes for CASSPGQGHEQYF. Combining the CDR3 with reference TRBV18 and TRBJ2-7 gives the whole variable domain NAGVMQNPRHLVRRRGQEARLRCSPMKGHSHVYWYRQLPEEGLKFMVYLQKENIIDESGMPKERFSAEFPKEGPSILRIQQVVRGDSAAYFCASSPGQGHEQYFGPGTRLTVT.

The chain recombines TRBV7-9 with TRBJ2-1; tentatively, D is TRBD1 or TRBD2 (5 bases each). Germline V gene data show CDR1 as SEHNR and CDR2 as FQNEAQ (reference sequence). Trimming shortened V by 5 bases and J by 1 base, and 15 bases separated the two germline ends. This CDR3 spans 16 amino acids. CDR3 in amino acids: CASSPRDQGSYNEQFF. Written as DNA, the CDR3 is TGTGCCAGCAGCCCCCGGGATCAGGGTTCCTACAATGAGCAGTTCTTC. Complete variable domain (other parts from reference TRBV7-9 and TRBJ2-1): DTGVSQNPRHKITKRGQNVTFRCDPISEHNRLYWYRQTLGQGPEFLTYFQNEAQLEKSRLLSDRFSAERPKGSFSTLEIQRTEQGDSAMYLCASSPRDQGSYNEQFFGPGTRLTVL.

This sequence joins TRBV5-1 and TRBJ1-2; 8 bases are shared with TRBD1. Germline CDR1 SGHRS, CDR2 YFSETQ. Trimming cost V 4 bases and J 5 bases; bases outside gene matches: 4. The CDR3 totals 13 residues. The chain's CDR3 is CASSVDREYGYTF. CDR3 nucleotide sequence: TGCGCCAGCAGCGTGGACAGGGAGTATGGCTACACCTTC.

The rearrangement uses TRBV7-9 and TRBJ2-1, with 12 bases aligning to TRBD2. The V segment lost 4 bases and the J segment 9 bases; nucleotides outside the gene matches: 7. Per the germline V gene, CDR1 is SEHNR and CDR2 is FQNEAQ (reference sequence). The CDR3 spans 15 residues. CDR3 in amino acids: CASSSRTSGIVEQFF. The CDR3, as DNA: TGTGCCAGCAGCTCGAGGACTAGCGGGATCGTTGAGCAGTTCTTC.

V and J are TRBV27 and TRBJ1-1; 7 nucleotides agree with TRBD1. Trimming took 5 bases from V and 2 from J; bases not matched to a gene: 5. Germline values: CDR1 MNHEY, CDR2 SMNVEV (reference sequence). There are 14 residues in the CDR3. The CDR3 region is CASSRDRTNTEAFF. The CDR3 coding sequence is TGTGCCAGCAGTCGGGACAGAACAAACACTGAAGCTTTCTTT.

CDR3 in amino acids: CASSPRQTNEKLFF. The CDR3 DNA follows: TGTGCCAGCAGCCCCCGACAGACTAATGAAAAACTGTTTTTT. The rearrangement uses TRBV9 and TRBJ1-4; possibly TRBD1 for D (5 bases). The germline gives CDR1 SGDLS, CDR2 YYNGEE. This CDR3 has 14 amino acids. V lost 4 bases and J 2 bases, leaving 9 bases between the germline ends.

The V gene is TRBV28, the J gene TRBJ2-7, with 7 bases that match TRBD1. V shed 5 bases and J 2 bases; nucleotides not matched to a gene: 9. The germline V gene has CDR1 MDHEN and CDR2 SYDVKM. This CDR3 has 15 amino acids. This chain's CDR3 is CASSTPGQRPYEQYF. The CDR3 DNA sequence: TGTGCCAGCAGTACTCCGGGACAGCGTCCCTACGAGCAGTACTTC. The whole variable domain, filled in from reference TRBV28 and TRBJ2-7, reads DVKVTQSSRYLVKRTGEKVFLECVQDMDHENMFWYRQDPGLGLRLIYFSYDVKMKEKGDIPEGYSVSREKKERFSLILESASTNQTSMYLCASSTPGQRPYEQYFGPGTRLTVT.

The chain combines TRBV30 with TRBJ1-5; D remains ambiguous. The V gene lost 0 bases and the J gene lost 2 bases, with 14 bases spanning the gap. Germline values: CDR1 GTSNPN, CDR2 SVGIG (reference sequence). The CDR3 loop spans 16 amino acids. CDR3 in DNA: TGTGCCTGGAGTGTATCGAGACGACACCGCAATCAGCCCCAGCATTTT. Its translation is CAWSVSRRHRNQPQHF. Full variable domain (missing parts from reference TRBV30 and TRBJ1-5): SQTIHQWPATLVQPVGSPLSLECTVEGTSNPNLYWYRQAAGRGLQLLFYSVGIGQISSEVPQNLSASRPQDRQFILSSKKLLLSDSGFYLCAWSVSRRHRNQPQHFGDGTRLSIL.

The chain has TRBV7-3 and TRBJ2-5; 11 positions match TRBD2. The CDR3 spans 14 residues. Germline assignment: CDR1 SGHTA and CDR2 FQGTGA. The V and J ends lost 3 bases and 5 bases, in that order; junction bases with no gene match: 2. The CDR3 bases are TGTGCCAGCAGCTTTACTAGCGGGAGTGAGACCCAGTACTTC. Residues: CASSFTSGSETQYF.

The J gene is TRBJ2-1, the V gene TRBV5-6, with D unclear. Trimming shortened V by 2 bases and J by 9 bases, and 9 bases separated the two germline ends. The CDR3 consists of 12 residues. Per germline, CDR1 SGHDT and CDR2 YYEEEE. CDR3 in DNA: TGTGCCAGCAGCTTTTTGGGTGGTGAGCAGTTCTTC. Protein product: CASSFLGGEQFF.

V is TRBV5-4 and J is TRBJ2-1, with 11 bases fitting TRBD1. Trimming at V came to 5 bases and at J to 9 bases, leaving 22 bases not matched to a gene. This CDR3 spans 19 amino acids. In germline, CDR1 is SGHNT, CDR2 YYREEE (reference sequence). The CDR3 DNA sequence: TGTGCCAGCAGTTCGGGACAGGGGGTGACCCGATTGTCTTGGGGTGAGCAGTTCTTC. Amino acid sequence: CASSSGQGVTRLSWGEQFF.

The chain couples TRBV18 to TRBJ2-7; 11 bases map to TRBD2. V dropped 6 bases and J dropped 4; count of bases not matched to a gene: 5. The CDR3 is made up of 14 amino acids. Germline V gene data show CDR1 as KGHSH and CDR2 as LQKENI. The CDR3 sequence is CASSSTSGSYEQYF. As DNA, the CDR3 is TGTGCCAGCTCGTCAACTAGCGGGAGTTACGAGCAGTACTTC.

This chain joins TRBV11-2 and TRBJ2-5; D is ambiguous. The CDR3 is 14 amino acids. The germline V and J ends were trimmed by 2 bases and 5 bases, with 12 bases remaining between them. Germline V gene sequence: CDR1 SGHAT, CDR2 FQNNGV. The CDR3 DNA follows: TGTGCCAGCAGCTTAAGCAGTCAACTTGAGACCCAGTACTTC. Translating it yields CASSLSSQLETQYF.

V usage is TRBV10-1 and J usage is TRBJ2-2; unclear D gene. Germline V gene data show CDR1 as WNHNN and CDR2 as SYGVQD (reference sequence). The CDR3 is made up of 11 amino acids. V was pared by 5 bases and J by 2 bases, with 0 bases between. The CDR3 nucleotides read TGCGCCAGCAGTAACACCGGGGAGCTGTTTTTT. Amino acids: CASSNTGELFF.

The chain joins TRBV5-1 to TRBJ2-5, with a tentative D call TRBD1 (6 bases). Germline V lookup: CDR1 SGHRS, CDR2 YFSETQ. CDR3 length: 13 residues. Trimming took off 3 bases at V and 4 bases at J, with 10 bases between the two ends. The CDR3 sequence is CASSSLGGETQYF. Here the CDR3 DNA reads TGCGCCAGCAGCTCCCTAGGGGGAGAGACCCAGTACTTC.

This clone appeared once. The rearrangement uses TRBV14 and TRBJ1-4, with D perhaps matching TRBD1 (6 bases). CDR1 is SGHDN, CDR2 FVKESK, per germline. The CDR3 has 15 amino acids. The germline V and J ends were trimmed by 4 bases and 6 bases, with 15 bases remaining between them. Written as DNA, the CDR3 is TGTGCCAGCAGCCCTACAGGGATTCGAGATGAAAAACTGTTTTTT. This sequence encodes CASSPTGIRDEKLFF.

This chain connects TRBV19 to TRBJ2-6, with D hard to call. This CDR3 has 13 residues. The germline CDR1 and CDR2 sequences are LNHDA and SQIVND (reference sequence). V was clipped by 9 bases and J by 4 bases, with 10 bases between them. The DNA of the CDR3 is TGTGCCAGCGCGCCCTCGGGGGCCAACGTCCTGACTTTC. Its translation is CASAPSGANVLTF.

The chain uses TRBV6-5 and TRBJ2-1; D call uncertain. V lost 0 bases and J 2 bases, leaving 8 bases between the germline ends. Germline V gene sequence: CDR1 MNHEY, CDR2 SVGAGI. This CDR3 has 15 residues. DNA for the CDR3: TGTGCCAGCAGTTACTCGTATAGGGCCTACAATGAGCAGTTCTTC. Its protein product is CASSYSYRAYNEQFF.

The V and J genes are TRBV28 and TRBJ2-7, with D unresolved. Germline V gene data show CDR1 as MDHEN and CDR2 as SYDVKM. The ends were cut back, 6 bases at V and 7 bases at J, with 7 bases in the middle. The CDR3 has 10 residues. CDR3 DNA: TGTGCCAGCAGCCGCGAGGAGCAGTACTTC. This encodes CASSREEQYF. Full variable domain (outside the CDR3, taken from reference TRBV28 and TRBJ2-7): DVKVTQSSRYLVKRTGEKVFLECVQDMDHENMFWYRQDPGLGLRLIYFSYDVKMKEKGDIPEGYSVSREKKERFSLILESASTNQTSMYLCASSREEQYFGPGTRLTVT.

This sequence joins TRBV11-2 and TRBJ2-3; D is perhaps TRBD2 (6 bases). The V end was cut by 7 bases, the J end by 4 bases, with 15 bases between. The CDR3 is 14 residues long. Germline values: CDR1 SGHAT, CDR2 FQNNGV. The CDR3 DNA reads TGTGCCAGCAACCCTCGGGGGACGGCAGATACGCAGTATTTT. It yields the protein CASNPRGTADTQYF.

V and J are TRBV5-1 and TRBJ2-2, with TRBD2 matching 7 bases. V was clipped by 10 bases and J by 4 bases; unmatched bases: 10. The CDR3 loop spans 14 amino acids. CDR1 and CDR2 from the germline V gene are SGHRS and YFSETQ. CDR3 residues: CASYPGLFTGELFF. The CDR3, as DNA: TGCGCCTCCTACCCGGGACTATTCACCGGGGAGCTGTTTTTT.

V gene TRBV28 combines with J gene TRBJ1-2; no clear D. CDR3 length equals 14 residues. V was clipped by 4 bases and J by 4 bases, with 13 bases between them. Germline V gene sequence: CDR1 MDHEN, CDR2 SYDVKM. The CDR3 DNA is TGTGCCAGCAGTTCACACGGACGGAGCTATGGCTACACCTTC. Its protein product is CASSSHGRSYGYTF.

This rearrangement joins TRBV6-7 to TRBJ2-7; D is perhaps TRBD2 (6 bases). TRBV6-7 belongs to the ORF category, with a function that is uncertain. This CDR3 is built from 15 residues. The V end was cut by 6 bases, the J end by 4 bases, with 19 bases between. CDR3 protein: CASSPWRGKLYEQYF. The CDR3, as DNA: TGTGCCAGCAGCCCGTGGAGGGGAAAGTTGTACGAGCAGTACTTC.